The TCR beta chain under discussion was sequenced for a study of blood T cells in healthy people across ages. CDR1 is DFQATT, CDR2 SNEGSKA, per germline (reference sequence). The trim removed 2 bases at V and 8 bases at J, leaving 9 bases unmatched. The CDR3 length is 15 residues. Then a second PCR, running about 6 to 11 cycles, was carried out with a sample-barcoded 5' primer and a J-beta primer mix. MiXCR, run by TCRdb on the 5' RACE reads, gives a single entry per CDR3 protein. Here the sample spans fewer than 800,000 distinct CDR3 sequences, 32% being singletons. The receptor was isolated from a woman of 80 years or more in good health. Sequenced material: blood. The chain uses TRBV20-1 and TRBJ2-1; 10 bases align to TRBD1. DNA of the CDR3: TGCAGTGCTAGAACAACCGGGACAGGGGACCATGAGCAGTTCTTC. Residues: CSARTTGTGDHEQFF.